The entry below describes one T cell receptor beta chain. Together with a sample-barcoded 5' primer, a J-beta primer mix was included in a second PCR lasting about 7 to 11 cycles. TCRdb passed the 5' RACE reads through MiXCR, listing each CDR3 protein once. The table has about 1.5 million distinct CDR3 sequences, 35% to 45% seen once. Between the trimmed V and J ends, which lost 5 bases and 2 bases, there was a span of 7 bases. CDR3 length: 13 residues. Germline V gene lookup returns CDR1 SQVTM and CDR2 ANQGSEA. The sample originates from a study of blood T cells in healthy people across ages. Sequencing was carried out using blood. The sequence came from a woman aged 18-30 years in good health. The chain couples TRBV29-1 to TRBJ2-6; no reliable D call. CDR3 protein: CSVLFPGANVLTF. In DNA, the CDR3 is TGCAGCGTTCTTTTCCCTGGGGCCAACGTCCTGACTTTC.